This is a list of T cell receptor beta chains from one sample in a study of T cell repertoires in cytomegalovirus infection. Each CDR3 protein is one row after TCRdb ran MiXCR on the reads. The data hold some 300,000 distinct CDR3 sequences, with approximately 8.9% observed a single time. The source material was PBMCs. These TCRs come from a human donor in good health (CMV status not recorded). Some clones in this sample may be carry-over from other donors' samples. Each CDR3 is given with its conserved first and last residue. The D gene is left open where the match is weak. Some rows mark clone size as missing; the rest say once, few, many or name a class of expanded clone.

-	many	TRBV20-1	TRBJ1-4	CSASRPPTNEKLFF	TGCAGTGCTAGTCGACCGCCAACTAATGAAAAACTGTTTTTT
-	-	TRBV14	TRBJ1-2	CASSRIGGINYGYTF	TGTGCCAGCAGCCGGATCGGGGGAATCAACTATGGCTACACCTTC
-	many	TRBV7-2	TRBJ2-3	CASSPRAAGTQYF	TGTGCCAGCAGCCCGAGAGCTGCGGGCACGCAGTATTTT
TRBD1	-	TRBV2	TRBJ2-1	CASGDRGIYNEQFF	TGTGCCAGCGGGGACAGGGGGATCTACAATGAGCAGTTCTTC
TRBD2	-	TRBV18	TRBJ2-7	CAGSPMGGYEQYF	TGTGCCGGCTCACCAATGGGGGGGTACGAGCAGTACTTC
-	-	TRBV19	TRBJ2-1	CASSTGIGRTHNEQFF	TGTGCCAGTAGTACTGGGATCGGACGGACCCACAATGAGCAGTTCTTC
-	few	TRBV29-1	TRBJ1-2	CSVESGQGNYGYTF	TGCAGCGTTGAAAGTGGGCAGGGGAACTATGGCTACACCTTC
-	few	TRBV6-6	TRBJ2-3	CASRLRDLTDTQYF	TGTGCCAGCAGACTCAGGGATCTCACAGATACGCAGTATTTT
-	many	TRBV6-1	TRBJ2-3	CATRGRPRTDTQYF	TGTGCCACTCGGGGGCGGCCTCGCACAGATACGCAGTATTTT
TRBD2	few	TRBV6-5	TRBJ2-3	CASSYSPPGLAGLLPDTQYF	TGTGCCAGCAGTTACTCCCCCCCGGGACTAGCGGGATTATTGCCAGATACGCAGTATTTT
TRBD1	many	TRBV18	TRBJ2-7	CASSPTGREQYF	TGTGCCAGCTCACCGACAGGGCGCGAGCAGTACTTC
TRBD1	many	TRBV7-9	TRBJ1-2	CASSSDRVYGYTF	TGTGCCAGCAGCTCGGACAGGGTTTATGGCTACACCTTC
-	-	TRBV18	TRBJ1-4	CASSPSGSELFF	TGTGCCAGCTCACCGTCAGGGTCGGAACTGTTTTTT
TRBD1	-	TRBV6-5	TRBJ1-6	CASRSSNRGNSPLHF	TGTGCCAGCAGAAGCTCAAACAGGGGTAATTCACCCCTCCACTTT
TRBD2	many	TRBV7-8	TRBJ2-7	CASSLREGVAYEQYF	TGTGCCAGCAGCTTAAGGGAGGGAGTCGCCTACGAGCAGTACTTC
-	few	TRBV20-1	TRBJ2-7	CSARDRSHLSYEQYF	TGCAGTGCTAGAGACAGGTCTCACCTATCCTACGAGCAGTACTTC
-	few	TRBV5-4	TRBJ2-4	CASSLGREDIQYF	TGTGCCAGCAGCTTAGGCAGGGAAGACATTCAGTACTTC
-	many	TRBV19	TRBJ2-2	CASSIIRPLANTGELFF	TGTGCCAGTAGTATAATTCGTCCCCTCGCGAACACCGGGGAGCTGTTTTTT
-	many	TRBV19	TRBJ2-2	CASSIGGTGELFF	TGTGCCAGTAGTATCGGAGGTACCGGGGAGCTGTTTTTT
TRBD1	many	TRBV10-3	TRBJ2-1	CAISESLGQGPNEQFF	TGTGCCATCAGTGAGTCGTTAGGACAGGGACCCAATGAGCAGTTCTTC
-	few	TRBV5-4	TRBJ2-1	CASSRRVAGSYNEQFF	TGTGCCAGCAGCCGACGAGTGGCTGGGTCCTACAATGAGCAGTTCTTC
-	many	TRBV7-2	TRBJ1-1	CASRLVTDMNTEAFF	TGTGCCAGCAGACTCGTGACGGACATGAACACTGAAGCTTTCTTT
-	many	TRBV12-3/TRBV12-4	TRBJ2-3	CASKDSGETDTQYF	TGTGCCAGCAAAGATTCAGGGGAGACAGATACGCAGTATTTT
-	many	TRBV28	TRBJ2-1	CASSLGGRDNEQFF	TGTGCCAGCAGTCTTGGGGGTCGGGACAATGAGCAGTTCTTC
-	-	TRBV3-1	TRBJ1-3	CASSQEKYTGNTIYF	TGTGCCAGCAGCCAAGAAAAGTATACTGGAAACACCATATATTTT
-	many	TRBV7-8	TRBJ1-1	CASSPGSGNMNTEAFF	TGTGCCAGCAGTCCAGGGTCCGGTAACATGAACACTGAAGCTTTCTTT
-	many	TRBV6-6	TRBJ2-3	CASTHGQGTRDTQYF	TGTGCCAGCACCCACGGACAGGGGACTAGGGATACGCAGTATTTT
TRBD1	many	TRBV6-2/TRBV6-3	TRBJ1-1	CASRPGTEALVLPLTLNTEAFF	TGTGCCAGCAGACCGGGGACAGAGGCGCTGGTTTTGCCCTTGACGCTGAACACTGAAGCTTTCTTT
TRBD2	-	TRBV29-1	TRBJ2-1	CSVGEGNEQFF	TGCAGCGTAGGGGAGGGGAATGAGCAGTTCTTC
-	many	TRBV28	TRBJ1-1	CASSLSGDVEAFF	TGTGCCAGCAGTTTATCGGGGGATGTTGAAGCTTTCTTT
-	many	TRBV11-2	TRBJ1-1	CASSSLRGADTEAFF	TGTGCCAGCAGCTCGCTGAGGGGGGCGGACACTGAAGCTTTCTTT
-	-	TRBV2	TRBJ2-6	CASSAGAYVLTF	TGTGCCAGCAGTGCTGGGGCCTACGTCCTGACTTTC
TRBD2	few	TRBV20-1	TRBJ2-1	CSAFSGGLRNEQFF	TGCAGTGCTTTTAGCGGGGGGCTCCGGAATGAGCAGTTCTTC
-	once	TRBV28	TRBJ2-1	CASSLSYNDQFF	TGTGCCAGCAGTTTATCTTACAATGACCAGTTCTTC
-	-	TRBV20-1	TRBJ2-5	CSAPSGGWETQYF	TGCAGTGCCCCCTCCGGAGGTTGGGAGACCCAGTACTTC
TRBD2	few	TRBV28	TRBJ2-5	CASSLAGLVVTQYF	TGTGCCAGCAGCCTAGCGGGGCTCGTAGTGACCCAGTACTTC
-	many	TRBV28	TRBJ1-2	CASSFTDGPYGYTF	TGTGCCAGCAGTTTCACGGACGGGCCCTATGGCTACACCTTC
-	few	TRBV20-1	TRBJ2-5	CSARGDGQETQYF	TGCAGTGCTAGAGGGGACGGACAAGAGACCCAGTACTTC
-	few	TRBV6-6	TRBJ1-2	CASTIQGGVGYTF	TGTGCCAGCACCATCCAGGGAGGCGTTGGCTACACCTTC
TRBD1	many	TRBV6-1	TRBJ1-1	CASSNRGPKDEAFF	TGTGCCAGCAGTAACAGGGGGCCGAAAGATGAAGCTTTCTTT
TRBD1	many	TRBV11-2	TRBJ2-5	CASSLGRGGTGIQETQYF	TGTGCCAGCAGCTTAGGGAGAGGGGGGACAGGAATTCAAGAGACCCAGTACTTC
TRBD1	once	TRBV5-1	TRBJ2-1	CASNRGTGVCNEQFF	TGCGCCAGCAATAGGGGGACAGGGGTCTGCAATGAGCAGTTCTTC
-	many	TRBV7-8	TRBJ1-5	CASSPRQLSNQPQHF	TGTGCCAGCAGCCCAAGGCAGCTTAGCAATCAGCCCCAGCATTTT
-	many	TRBV7-9	TRBJ2-5	CASSLAFRTQYF	TGTGCCAGCAGCTTAGCTTTCCGGACCCAGTACTTC
-	many	TRBV10-3	TRBJ2-3	CAISNLRGTQYF	TGTGCCATCAGTAACCTTAGGGGAACGCAGTATTTT
-	-	TRBV6-1	TRBJ1-2	CASSEMRDRNYGYTF	TGTGCCAGCAGTGAAATGAGGGATAGGAACTATGGCTACACCTTC
-	many	TRBV7-9	TRBJ1-5	CASSLSEGGDQPQHF	TGTGCCAGCAGCTTAAGTGAGGGGGGAGATCAGCCCCAGCATTTT
TRBD1	-	TRBV29-1	TRBJ2-1	CSVDKTGGDEQFF	TGCAGCGTTGACAAGACAGGGGGCGATGAGCAGTTCTTC
TRBD1	many	TRBV7-8	TRBJ1-1	CASSHGTDEAFF	TGTGCCAGCAGCCACGGGACAGATGAAGCTTTCTTT
TRBD1	many	TRBV20-1	TRBJ2-3	CSANGGGQGRTDTQYF	TGCAGTGCGAACGGTGGGGGACAGGGTAGGACAGATACGCAGTATTTT
-	few	TRBV7-7	TRBJ2-3	CASSLSRARTDTQYF	TGTGCTAGCAGCTTGAGCAGGGCGCGCACAGATACGCAGTATTTT
TRBD2	many	TRBV11-2	TRBJ2-2	CASSLGLAGGGAGELFF	TGTGCCAGCAGCTTGGGACTAGCGGGGGGCGGGGCCGGGGAGCTGTTTTTT
TRBD1	few	TRBV6-2/TRBV6-3	TRBJ2-1	CASSYRGLKNNEQFF	TGTGCCAGCAGTTACAGGGGGCTGAAGAACAATGAGCAGTTCTTC
-	few	TRBV14	TRBJ1-6	CASSQTGSPLHF	TGTGCCAGCAGCCAAACGGGATCACCCCTCCACTTT
-	many	TRBV5-6	TRBJ2-5	CASSLASGGETQYF	TGTGCCAGCAGCTTGGCGTCCGGTGGAGAGACCCAGTACTTC
-	many	TRBV7-2	TRBJ2-1	CASMMASSYNEQFF	TGTGCCAGCATGATGGCCTCATCCTACAATGAGCAGTTCTTC
-	-	TRBV3-1	TRBJ2-3	CASSHLRGGGTDTQYF	TGTGCCAGCAGCCATTTAAGGGGGGGCGGAACAGATACGCAGTATTTT
-	-	TRBV29-1	TRBJ1-2	CSVGLEDGYTF	TGCAGCGTTGGTCTAGAAGATGGCTACACCTTC
-	-	TRBV14	TRBJ2-4	CASSQRGFKNIQYF	TGTGCCAGCAGCCAAAGGGGTTTCAAAAACATTCAGTACTTC
-	-	TRBV28	TRBJ1-1	CASSLYKGSSEAFF	TGTGCCAGCAGTTTATACAAAGGCTCAAGTGAAGCTTTCTTT